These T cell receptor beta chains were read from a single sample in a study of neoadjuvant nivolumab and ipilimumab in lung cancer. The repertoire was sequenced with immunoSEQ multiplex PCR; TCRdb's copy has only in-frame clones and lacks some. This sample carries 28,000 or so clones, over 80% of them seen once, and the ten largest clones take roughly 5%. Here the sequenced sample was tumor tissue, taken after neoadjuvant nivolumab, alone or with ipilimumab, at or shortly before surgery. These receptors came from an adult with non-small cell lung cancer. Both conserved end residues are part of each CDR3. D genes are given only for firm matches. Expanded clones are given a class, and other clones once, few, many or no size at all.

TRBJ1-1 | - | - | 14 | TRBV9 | TGTGCCAGCCGTCAGGGGTCCTCGAACACTGAAGCTTTCTTT | CASRQGSSNTEAFF
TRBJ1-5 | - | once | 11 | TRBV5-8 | TGTGCCAGCAGCTTGGCGGGTACCCAGCATTTT | CASSLAGTQHF
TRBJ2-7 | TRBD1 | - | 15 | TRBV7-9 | TGTGCCAGCAGCTTATTCACCGGGACAGGGGGGGAGCAGTACTTC | CASSLFTGTGGEQYF
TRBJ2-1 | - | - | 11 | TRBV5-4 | TGTGCCAGCAGCTTTAACAATGAGCAGTTCTTC | CASSFNNEQFF
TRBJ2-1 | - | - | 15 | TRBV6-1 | TGTGCCAGCAGTGAAGGACCCGGCTCCTACAATGAGCAGTTCTTC | CASSEGPGSYNEQFF
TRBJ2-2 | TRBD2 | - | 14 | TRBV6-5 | TGTGCCAGCAAAAGGGAGGGGACCACCGGGGAGCTGTTTTTT | CASKREGTTGELFF
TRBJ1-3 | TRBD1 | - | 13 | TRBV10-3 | TGTGCCACCTTGGGACAGGGAAGGGACACCATATATTTT | CATLGQGRDTIYF
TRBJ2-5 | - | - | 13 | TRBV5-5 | TGTGCCAGCAGCTTTCAGGGAAAGGAGACCCAGTACTTC | CASSFQGKETQYF
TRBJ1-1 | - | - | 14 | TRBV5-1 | TGCGCCAGCAGCTTGATCGCAGGGGACGCTGAAGCTTTCTTT | CASSLIAGDAEAFF
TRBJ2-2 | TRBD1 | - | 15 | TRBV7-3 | TGTGCCAGCAGCTCGGGACAGCCAGGGACCGGGGAGCTGTTTTTT | CASSSGQPGTGELFF
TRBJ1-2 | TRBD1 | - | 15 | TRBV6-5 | TGTGCCAGCAGCTCGACCCGGACAGGGCCCTATGGCTACACCTTC | CASSSTRTGPYGYTF
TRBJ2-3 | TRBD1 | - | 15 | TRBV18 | TGTGCCAGCTCACCCGGGACAGGGATCACAGATACGCAGTATTTT | CASSPGTGITDTQYF
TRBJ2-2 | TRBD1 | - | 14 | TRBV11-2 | TGTGCCAGCAGAGGACAGGCGGACACCGGGGAGCTGTTTTTT | CASRGQADTGELFF
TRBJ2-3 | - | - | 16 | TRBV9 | TGTGCCAGCAGCGTAGCCCCGTTTGCGGACACAGATACGCAGTATTTT | CASSVAPFADTDTQYF
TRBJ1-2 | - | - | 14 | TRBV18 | TGTGCCAGCTCACCAGGGGAAGGATGGCATGGCTACACCTTC | CASSPGEGWHGYTF
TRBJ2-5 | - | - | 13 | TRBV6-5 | TGTGCCAGCAAAGTACAGGGTGGGGAGACCCAGTACTTC | CASKVQGGETQYF
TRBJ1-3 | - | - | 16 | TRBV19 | TGTGCCAGTAGTACCCGGGCCGGGAGCTCTGGAAACACCATATATTTT | CASSTRAGSSGNTIYF
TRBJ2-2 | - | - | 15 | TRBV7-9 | TGTGCCAGCACACCGGGCCCCACAGTTCCCGGGGAGCTGTTTTTT | CASTPGPTVPGELFF
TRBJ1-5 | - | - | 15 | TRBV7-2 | TGTGCCAGCAGCTTACACCGGGATTCCAATCAGCCCCAGCATTTT | CASSLHRDSNQPQHF
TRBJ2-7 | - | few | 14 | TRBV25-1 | TGTGCCAGCAGTAAGGGGGGGAAAACCTACGAGCAGTACTTC | CASSKGGKTYEQYF
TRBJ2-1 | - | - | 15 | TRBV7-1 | TGTGCCAGCAGCCCCCGGATGAGTACCTACAATGAGCAGTTCTTC | CASSPRMSTYNEQFF
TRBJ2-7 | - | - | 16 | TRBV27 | TGTGCCAGCAGTTTTGTTGGGGGCGACCGAGATCGGTCTGACCTCTTC | CASSFVGGDRDRSDLF
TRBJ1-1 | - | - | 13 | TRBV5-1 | TGCGCCAGCAGCGGGGGAATGAACACTGAAGCTTTCTTT | CASSGGMNTEAFF
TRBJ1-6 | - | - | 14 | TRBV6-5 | TGTGCCAGCAGTAGAGAGGCTACGGGGTCACCCCTCCACTTT | CASSREATGSPLHF
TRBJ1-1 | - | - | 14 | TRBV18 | TGTGCCAGCTCACCGGGCCCAGCGAACACTGAAGCTTTCTTT | CASSPGPANTEAFF
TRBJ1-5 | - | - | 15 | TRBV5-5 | TGTGCCAGCAGCTTGGAAGCTTATAGCAATCAGCCCCAGCATTTT | CASSLEAYSNQPQHF
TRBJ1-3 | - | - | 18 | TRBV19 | TGTGCCAGTAGTAGCGGTTGGAAAGGCCGCGGAGATGGAAACACCATATATTTT | CASSSGWKGRGDGNTIYF
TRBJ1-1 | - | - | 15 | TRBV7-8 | TGTGCCAGCAGCTTAGAGTCTGTTTTGGACACTGAAGCTTTCTTT | CASSLESVLDTEAFF
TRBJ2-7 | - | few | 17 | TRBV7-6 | TGTGCCAGCAGCTCCAATTCCCCCACACAGGTGAACTACGAGCAGTACTTC | CASSSNSPTQVNYEQYF
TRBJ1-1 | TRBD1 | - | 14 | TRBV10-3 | TGTGCCATCAGGGGAGGACAGGGAGACACTGAAGCTTTCTTT | CAIRGGQGDTEAFF
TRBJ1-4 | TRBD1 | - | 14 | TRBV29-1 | TGCAGCGTTGACGGTACACAGGGGGAGGAAAAACTGTTTTTT | CSVDGTQGEEKLFF
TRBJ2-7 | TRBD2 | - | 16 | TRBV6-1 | TGTGCCAGCAGTGAAGGACGGGGGGAAAGAGTCTACGAGCAGTACTTC | CASSEGRGERVYEQYF
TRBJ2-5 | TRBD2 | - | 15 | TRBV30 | TGTGCCTGGAGTTGGTTTAGCGGGAGCGCGGAGACCCAGTACTTC | CAWSWFSGSAETQYF
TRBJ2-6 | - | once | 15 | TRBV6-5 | TGTGCCAGCAGTTCTGGATGGTTTGGGGCCAACGTCCTGACTTTC | CASSSGWFGANVLTF
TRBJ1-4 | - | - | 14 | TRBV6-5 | TGTGCCAGCAGCCGGGGGAGCTTAAATGAAAAACTGTTTTTT | CASSRGSLNEKLFF
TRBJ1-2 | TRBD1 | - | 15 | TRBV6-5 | TGTGCCAGCGGGCCTGACAGGGCCCTAAACTATGGCTACACCTTC | CASGPDRALNYGYTF
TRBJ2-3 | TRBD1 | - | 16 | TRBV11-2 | TGTGCCAGCAGCTTAAGGGGGCAGTTTAACACAGATACGCAGTATTTT | CASSLRGQFNTDTQYF
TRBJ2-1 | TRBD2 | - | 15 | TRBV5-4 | TGTGCCAGCAGCTCACTAGCGGGGGCTGACAATGAGCAGTTCTTC | CASSSLAGADNEQFF
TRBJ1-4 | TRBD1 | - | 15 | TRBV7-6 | TGTGCCAGCAGCCTGCGACAGGGCCAAAATGAAAAACTGTTTTTT | CASSLRQGQNEKLFF
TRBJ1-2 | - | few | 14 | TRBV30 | TGTGCCTGGAGACGATCAGGGCGTAACTATGGCTACACCTTC | CAWRRSGRNYGYTF
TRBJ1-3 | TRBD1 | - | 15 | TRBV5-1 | TGCGCCAGCAGCTTGACTGGGACAGAGGCAAACACCATATATTTT | CASSLTGTEANTIYF
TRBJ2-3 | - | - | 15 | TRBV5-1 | TGCGCCAGCAGCTTGGCCGGGCAACCCGGGGATACGCAGTATTTT | CASSLAGQPGDTQYF